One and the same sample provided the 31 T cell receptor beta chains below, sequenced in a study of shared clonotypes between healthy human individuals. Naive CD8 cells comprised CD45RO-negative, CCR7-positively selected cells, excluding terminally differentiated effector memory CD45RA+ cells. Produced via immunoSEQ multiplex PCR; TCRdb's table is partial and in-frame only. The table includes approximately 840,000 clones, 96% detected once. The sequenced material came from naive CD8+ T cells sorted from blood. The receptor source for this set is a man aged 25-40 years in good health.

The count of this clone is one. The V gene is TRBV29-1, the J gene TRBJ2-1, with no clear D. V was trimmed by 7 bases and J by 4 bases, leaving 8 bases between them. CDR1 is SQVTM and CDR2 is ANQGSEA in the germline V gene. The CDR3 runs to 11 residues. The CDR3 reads CSATKYNEQFF. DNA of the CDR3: TGCAGCGCCACCAAATACAATGAGCAGTTCTTC.

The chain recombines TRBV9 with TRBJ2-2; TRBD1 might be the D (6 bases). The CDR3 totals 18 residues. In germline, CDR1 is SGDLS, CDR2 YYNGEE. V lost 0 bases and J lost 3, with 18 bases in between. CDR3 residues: CASSVEVRGARDTGELFF. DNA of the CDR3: TGTGCCAGCAGCGTAGAGGTCAGGGGCGCGCGGGACACCGGGGAGCTGTTTTTT.

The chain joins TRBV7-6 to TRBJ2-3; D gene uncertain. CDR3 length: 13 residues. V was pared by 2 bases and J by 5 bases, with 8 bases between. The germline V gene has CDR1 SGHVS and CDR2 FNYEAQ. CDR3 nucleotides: TGTGCCAGCAGCTTACTGGTCGGAGATACGCAGTATTTT. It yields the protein CASSLLVGDTQYF.

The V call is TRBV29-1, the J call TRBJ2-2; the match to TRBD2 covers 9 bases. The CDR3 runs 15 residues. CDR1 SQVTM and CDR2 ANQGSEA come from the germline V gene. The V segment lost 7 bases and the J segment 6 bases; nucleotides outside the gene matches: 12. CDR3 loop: CSGSDLAGRSGELFF. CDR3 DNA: TGCAGCGGATCGGACCTAGCGGGAAGGTCCGGGGAGCTGTTTTTT.

The CDR3 reads CATSREVSGMYEQYF. Here the CDR3 DNA reads TGTGCCACCAGCAGAGAGGTGAGCGGGATGTACGAGCAGTACTTC. This chain links TRBV15 with TRBJ2-7; 7 nucleotides match TRBD2. Germline CDR1 and CDR2: LNHNV and YYDKDF (reference sequence). Trimming took 0 bases from V and 4 from J; bases not matched to a gene: 6. There are 15 residues in the CDR3.

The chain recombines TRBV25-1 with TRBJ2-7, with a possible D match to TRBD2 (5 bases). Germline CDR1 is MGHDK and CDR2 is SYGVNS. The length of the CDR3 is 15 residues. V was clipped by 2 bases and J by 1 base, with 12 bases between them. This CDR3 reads CASSERGYLSYEQYF. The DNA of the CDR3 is TGTGCCAGCAGTGAACGAGGGTATTTATCCTACGAGCAGTACTTC.

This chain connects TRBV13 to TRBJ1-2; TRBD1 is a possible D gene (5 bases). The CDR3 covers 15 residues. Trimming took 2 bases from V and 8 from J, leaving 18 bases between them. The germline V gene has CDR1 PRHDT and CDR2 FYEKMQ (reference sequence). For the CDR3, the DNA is TGTGCCAGCAGCTTATTCCAGGGTAGGTTGGACGGCTACACCTTC. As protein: CASSLFQGRLDGYTF. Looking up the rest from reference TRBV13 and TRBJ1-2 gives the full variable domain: AAGVIQSPRHLIKEKRETATLKCYPIPRHDTVYWYQQGPGQDPQFLISFYEKMQSDKGSIPDRFSAQQFSDYHSELNMSSLELGDSALYFCASSLFQGRLDGYTFGSGTRLTVV.

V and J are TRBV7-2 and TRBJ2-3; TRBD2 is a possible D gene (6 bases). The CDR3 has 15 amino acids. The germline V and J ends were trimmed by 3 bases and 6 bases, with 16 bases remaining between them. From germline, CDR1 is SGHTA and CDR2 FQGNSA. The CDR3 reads CASSLGRDAVDTQYF. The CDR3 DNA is TGTGCCAGCAGCTTGGGGCGGGACGCTGTGGATACGCAGTATTTT. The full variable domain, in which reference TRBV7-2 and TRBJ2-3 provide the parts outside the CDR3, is GAGVSQSPSNKVTEKGKDVELRCDPISGHTALYWYRQSLGQGLEFLIYFQGNSAPDKSGLPSDRFSAERTGGSVSTLTIQRTQQEDSAVYLCASSLGRDAVDTQYFGPGTRLTVL.

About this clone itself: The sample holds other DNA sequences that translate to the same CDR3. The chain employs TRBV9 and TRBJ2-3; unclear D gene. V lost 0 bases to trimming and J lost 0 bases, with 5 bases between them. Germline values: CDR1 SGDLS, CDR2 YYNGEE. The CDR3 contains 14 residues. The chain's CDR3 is CASSVEGSTDTQYF. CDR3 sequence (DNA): TGTGCCAGCAGCGTAGAGGGTAGCACAGATACGCAGTATTTT.

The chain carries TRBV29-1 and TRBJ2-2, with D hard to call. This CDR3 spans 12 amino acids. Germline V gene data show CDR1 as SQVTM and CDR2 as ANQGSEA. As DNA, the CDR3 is TGCAGTCAGCTTGGACCCACCGGGGAGCTGTTTTTT. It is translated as CSQLGPTGELFF.

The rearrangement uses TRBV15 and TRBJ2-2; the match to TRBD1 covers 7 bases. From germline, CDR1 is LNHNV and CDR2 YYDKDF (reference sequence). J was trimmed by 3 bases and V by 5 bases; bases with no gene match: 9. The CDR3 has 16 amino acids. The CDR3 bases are TGTGCCACCAGCCTAACAGGGGCAGAATACACCGGGGAGCTGTTTTTT. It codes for CATSLTGAEYTGELFF.

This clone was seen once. The CDR3 DNA sequence: TGTGCCAGCAGCTTATCTTATCGGGGGGGCGGAGATCAGCCCCAGCATTTT. Encoded protein: CASSLSYRGGGDQPQHF. The gene calls are TRBV5-5 and TRBJ1-5, with a tentative D call TRBD1 (6 bases). Germline lookup yields CDR1 SGHKS and CDR2 YYEKEE (reference sequence). With 2 bases removed from V and 5 bases from J, the gap between germline ends came to 20 bases. The CDR3 runs to 17 residues.

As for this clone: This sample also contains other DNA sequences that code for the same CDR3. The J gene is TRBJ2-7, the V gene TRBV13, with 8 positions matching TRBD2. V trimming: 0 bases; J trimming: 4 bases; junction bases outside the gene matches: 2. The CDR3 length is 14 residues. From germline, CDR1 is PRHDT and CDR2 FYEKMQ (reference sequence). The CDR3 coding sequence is TGTGCCAGCAGCTTAGGCGGGGGGGCGTACGAGCAGTACTTC. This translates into CASSLGGGAYEQYF.

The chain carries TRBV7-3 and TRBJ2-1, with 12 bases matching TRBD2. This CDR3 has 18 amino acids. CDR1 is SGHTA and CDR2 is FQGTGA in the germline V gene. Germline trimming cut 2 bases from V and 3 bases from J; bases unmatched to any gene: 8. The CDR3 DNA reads TGTGCCAGCAGCTTAGCTCCGGTGACTAGCGGGAGCTACAATGAGCAGTTCTTC. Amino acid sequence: CASSLAPVTSGSYNEQFF. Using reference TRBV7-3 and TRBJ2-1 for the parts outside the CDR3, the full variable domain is GAGVSQTPSNKVTEKGKYVELRCDPISGHTALYWYRQSLGQGPEFLIYFQGTGAADDSGLPNDRFFAVRPEGSVSTLKIQRTERGDSAVYLCASSLAPVTSGSYNEQFFGPGTRLTVL.

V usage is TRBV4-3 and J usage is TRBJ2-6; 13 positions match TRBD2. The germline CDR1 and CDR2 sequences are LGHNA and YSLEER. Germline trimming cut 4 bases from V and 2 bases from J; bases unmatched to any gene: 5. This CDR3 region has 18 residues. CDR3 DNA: TGCGCCAGCAGCCCTGGACTAGCGGGAGTGACTGGGGCCAACGTCCTGACTTTC. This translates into CASSPGLAGVTGANVLTF.

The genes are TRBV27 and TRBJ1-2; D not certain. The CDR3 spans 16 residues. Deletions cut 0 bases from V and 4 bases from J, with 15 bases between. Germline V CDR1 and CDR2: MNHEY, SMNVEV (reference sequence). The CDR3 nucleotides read TGTGCCAGCAGTTTATCGAGTTCCGGTGCCGGCTATGGCTACACCTTC. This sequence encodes CASSLSSSGAGYGYTF.

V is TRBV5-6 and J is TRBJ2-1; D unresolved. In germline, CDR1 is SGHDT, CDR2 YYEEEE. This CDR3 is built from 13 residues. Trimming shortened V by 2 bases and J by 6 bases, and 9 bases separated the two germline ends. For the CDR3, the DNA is TGTGCCAGCAGCTTCAGCCAGAGCAATGAGCAGTTCTTC. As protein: CASSFSQSNEQFF. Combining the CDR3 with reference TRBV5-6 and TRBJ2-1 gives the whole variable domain DAGVTQSPTHLIKTRGQQVTLRCSPKSGHDTVSWYQQALGQGPQFIFQYYEEEERQRGNFPDRFSGHQFPNYSSELNVNALLLGDSALYLCASSFSQSNEQFFGPGTRLTVL.

Here the CDR3 DNA reads TGTGCCAGCAGCCAAGATAGGGCCGGCGGGTTCTCTGGGGCCAACGTCCTGACTTTC. Its protein is CASSQDRAGGFSGANVLTF. The chain employs TRBV14 and TRBJ2-6, with D perhaps TRBD2 (5 bases). The length of the CDR3 is 19 residues. Germline V lookup: CDR1 SGHDN, CDR2 FVKESK. Between the trimmed V and J ends, which lost 0 bases and 0 bases, there was a span of 15 bases.

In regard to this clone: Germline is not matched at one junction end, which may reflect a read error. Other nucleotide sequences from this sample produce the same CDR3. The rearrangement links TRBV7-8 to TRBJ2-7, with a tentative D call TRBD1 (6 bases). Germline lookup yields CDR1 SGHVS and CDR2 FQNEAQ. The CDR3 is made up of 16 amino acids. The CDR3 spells CASRGDKNRESYEQYF. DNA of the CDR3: TGCGCCAGCAGAGGTGATAAAAACAGGGAGTCCTACGAGCAGTACTTC.

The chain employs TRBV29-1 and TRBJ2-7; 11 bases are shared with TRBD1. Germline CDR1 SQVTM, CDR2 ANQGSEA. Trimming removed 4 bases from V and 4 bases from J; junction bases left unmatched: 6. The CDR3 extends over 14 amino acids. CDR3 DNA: TGCAGCGTTGCGAACCGGGACAGGGGGTACGAGCAGTACTTC. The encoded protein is CSVANRDRGYEQYF.

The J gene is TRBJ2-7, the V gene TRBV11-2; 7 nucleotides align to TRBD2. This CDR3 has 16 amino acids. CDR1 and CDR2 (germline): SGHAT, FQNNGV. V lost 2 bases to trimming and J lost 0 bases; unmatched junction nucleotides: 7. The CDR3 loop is CASSLRGGYSSYEQYF. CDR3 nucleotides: TGTGCCAGCAGCTTAAGGGGAGGGTATAGCTCCTACGAGCAGTACTTC.

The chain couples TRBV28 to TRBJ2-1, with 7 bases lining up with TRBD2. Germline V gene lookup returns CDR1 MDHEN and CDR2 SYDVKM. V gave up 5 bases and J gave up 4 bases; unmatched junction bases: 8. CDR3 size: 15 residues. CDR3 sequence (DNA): TGTGCCAGCAGTAGCGGGGCGGCTCTATACAATGAGCAGTTCTTC. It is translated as CASSSGAALYNEQFF.

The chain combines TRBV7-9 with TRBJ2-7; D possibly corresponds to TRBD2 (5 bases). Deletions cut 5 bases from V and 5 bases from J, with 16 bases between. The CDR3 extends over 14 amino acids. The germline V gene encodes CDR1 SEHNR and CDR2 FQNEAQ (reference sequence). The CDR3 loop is CASSRSGSHHEQYF. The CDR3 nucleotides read TGTGCCAGCAGCCGTTCGGGGAGCCACCACGAGCAGTACTTC. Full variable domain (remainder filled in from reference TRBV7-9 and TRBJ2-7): DTGVSQNPRHKITKRGQNVTFRCDPISEHNRLYWYRQTLGQGPEFLTYFQNEAQLEKSRLLSDRFSAERPKGSFSTLEIQRTEQGDSAMYLCASSRSGSHHEQYFGPGTRLTVT.

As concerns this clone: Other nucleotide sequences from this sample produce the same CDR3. In DNA form, the CDR3 reads TGCGCCAGCAGCCAAGATTCGACAGGGACCTACGAGCAGTACTTC. Translation: CASSQDSTGTYEQYF. This rearrangement joins TRBV4-3 to TRBJ2-7; 7 positions match TRBD1. V gave up 0 bases and J gave up 2 bases; unmatched junction bases: 4. Germline V gene sequence: CDR1 LGHNA, CDR2 YSLEER. This CDR3 contains 15 residues.

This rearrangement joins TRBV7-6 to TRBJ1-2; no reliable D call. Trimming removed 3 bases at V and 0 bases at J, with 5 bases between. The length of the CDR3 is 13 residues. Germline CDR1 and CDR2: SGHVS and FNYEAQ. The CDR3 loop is CASSFGPNYGYTF. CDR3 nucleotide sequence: TGTGCCAGCAGCTTTGGTCCTAACTATGGCTACACCTTC.

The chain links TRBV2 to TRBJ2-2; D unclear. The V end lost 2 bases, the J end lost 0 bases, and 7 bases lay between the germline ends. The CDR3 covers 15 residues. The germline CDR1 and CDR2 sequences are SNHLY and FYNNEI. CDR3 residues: CASSELGPNTGELFF. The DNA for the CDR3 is TGTGCCAGCAGTGAATTAGGTCCGAACACCGGGGAGCTGTTTTTT.

CDR3 DNA: TGTGCCACCAGCAGAGCGGGAGAATGGGGAGATACGCAGTATTTT. Translating it yields CATSRAGEWGDTQYF. The chain is built from TRBV15 and TRBJ2-3; D perhaps matches TRBD2 (6 bases). Trimming shortened V by 1 base and J by 5 bases, and 13 bases separated the two germline ends. The germline V gene has CDR1 LNHNV and CDR2 YYDKDF (reference sequence). This CDR3 has 15 amino acids.

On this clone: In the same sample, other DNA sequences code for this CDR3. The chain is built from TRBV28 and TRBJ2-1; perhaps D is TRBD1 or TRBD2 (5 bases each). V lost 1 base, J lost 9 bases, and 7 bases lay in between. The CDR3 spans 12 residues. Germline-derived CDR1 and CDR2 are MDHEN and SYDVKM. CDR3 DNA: TGTGCCAGCAGTTTATCTGGGGGTGAGCAGTTCTTC. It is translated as CASSLSGGEQFF.

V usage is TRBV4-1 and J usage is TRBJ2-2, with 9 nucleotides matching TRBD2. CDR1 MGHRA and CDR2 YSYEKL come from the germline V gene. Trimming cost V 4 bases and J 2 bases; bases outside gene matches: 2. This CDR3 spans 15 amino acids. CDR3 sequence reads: CASSLSGGNTGELFF. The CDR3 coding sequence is TGCGCCAGCAGCCTTAGCGGGGGCAACACCGGGGAGCTGTTTTTT.

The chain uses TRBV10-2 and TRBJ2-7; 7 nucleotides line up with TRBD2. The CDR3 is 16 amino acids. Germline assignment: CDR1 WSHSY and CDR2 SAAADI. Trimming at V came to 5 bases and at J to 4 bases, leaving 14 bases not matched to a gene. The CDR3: CASSLKSTSLGYEQYF. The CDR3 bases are TGCGCCAGCAGTTTAAAGTCGACTAGCTTGGGATACGAGCAGTACTTC.

The CDR3 coding sequence is TGCGCCAGCAGCTTGGGCGATAAGATGGGACGGAAGTCACCGGAGACCGGGGAGCTGTTTTTT. This translates into CASSLGDKMGRKSPETGELFF. The chain is built from TRBV5-1 and TRBJ2-2; D is possibly TRBD1 or TRBD2 (5 bases each). Germline CDR1 and CDR2: SGHRS and YFSETQ. The CDR3 totals 21 residues. Trimming removed 0 bases at V and 5 bases at J, with 29 bases between. Based on the CDR3 plus reference TRBV5-1 and TRBJ2-2, the full variable domain is KAGVTQTPRYLIKTRGQQVTLSCSPISGHRSVSWYQQTPGQGLQFLFEYFSETQRNKGNFPGRFSGRQFSNSRSEMNVSTLELGDSALYLCASSLGDKMGRKSPETGELFFGEGSRLTVL.